This TCR beta chain was documented in a study of blood T cell repertoires in COVID-19. The table came from immunoSEQ multiplex PCR; TCRdb's copy has only in-frame clones and leaves some out. The sample includes about 270,000 clones, under 90% of them seen just once. The CDR3 totals 15 residues. V lost 5 bases, J lost 3 bases, and 6 bases stayed unmatched. Germline V gene data show CDR1 as SGHTA and CDR2 as FQGTGA. The TCR originated in a woman in her fifties or sixties with active or convalescent COVID-19. The chain joins TRBV7-3 to TRBJ1-4, with 7 bases that match TRBD1. What was sequenced was peripheral blood. The CDR3 here is CASSHPGTANEKLFF. The CDR3 nucleotides are TGTGCCAGCAGCCACCCCGGGACAGCTAATGAAAAACTGTTTTTT.